This entry is about one TCR beta chain. The data were produced by immunoSEQ multiplex PCR, yet TCRdb's version contains in-frame clones alone and is incomplete. The table records about 660,000 clones, about 87% of them present only once. The sample belongs to a study of shared T cell receptors in the human thymus. Trimming at V came to 8 bases and at J to 5 bases, leaving 3 bases not matched to a gene. The germline V gene encodes CDR1 SNHLY and CDR2 FYNNEI. The CDR3 runs to 13 residues. This same sample was also taken into another study, of human thymus T cells. That report adds: Thymus was obtained from resections taken during corrective heart surgery.

This sequence joins TRBV2 and TRBJ1-4, with 9 bases that match TRBD1. Material for sequencing was thymocytes. This TCR was recovered from a boy under three years old with a congenital heart defect. The CDR3 loop is CASGTGSNEKLFF. As DNA, the CDR3 is TGTGCCAGCGGGACAGGGTCGAATGAAAAACTGTTTTTT.